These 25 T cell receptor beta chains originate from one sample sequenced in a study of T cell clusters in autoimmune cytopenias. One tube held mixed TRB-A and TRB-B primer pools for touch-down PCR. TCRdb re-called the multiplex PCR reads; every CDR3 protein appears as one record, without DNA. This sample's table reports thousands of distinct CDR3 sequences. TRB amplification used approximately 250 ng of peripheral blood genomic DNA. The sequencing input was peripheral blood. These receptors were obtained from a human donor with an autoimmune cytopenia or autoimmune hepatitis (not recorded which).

This chain's CDR3 is CASSLGPRAGYEQYF. V usage is TRBV11-2 and J usage is TRBJ2-7; TCRdb gives TRBD1 as the D gene, but with no DNA this cannot be confirmed. CDR1 and CDR2 (germline): SGHAT, FQNNGV. This CDR3 spans 15 amino acids.

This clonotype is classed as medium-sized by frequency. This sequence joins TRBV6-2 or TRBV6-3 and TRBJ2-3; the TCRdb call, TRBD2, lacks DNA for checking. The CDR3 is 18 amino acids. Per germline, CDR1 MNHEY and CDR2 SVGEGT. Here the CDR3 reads CASSYMPGAGGPTDTQYF.

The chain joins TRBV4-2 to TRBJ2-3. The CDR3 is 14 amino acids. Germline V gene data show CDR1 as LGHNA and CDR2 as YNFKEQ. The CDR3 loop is CASSQVTKTDTQYF.

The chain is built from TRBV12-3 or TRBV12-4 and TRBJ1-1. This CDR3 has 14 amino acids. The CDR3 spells CASSLVGGYTEAFF.

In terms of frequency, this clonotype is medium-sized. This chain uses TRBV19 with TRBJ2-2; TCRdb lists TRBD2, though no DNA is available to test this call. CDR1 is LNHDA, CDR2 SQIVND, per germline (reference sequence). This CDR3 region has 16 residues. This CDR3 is CASSIVAGGILGELFF. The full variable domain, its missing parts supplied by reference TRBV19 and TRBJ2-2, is DGGITQSPKYLFRKEGQNVTLSCEQNLNHDAMYWYRQDPGQGLRLIYYSQIVNDFQKGDIAEGYSVSREKKESFPLTVTSAQKNPTAFYLCASSIVAGGILGELFFGEGSRLTVL.

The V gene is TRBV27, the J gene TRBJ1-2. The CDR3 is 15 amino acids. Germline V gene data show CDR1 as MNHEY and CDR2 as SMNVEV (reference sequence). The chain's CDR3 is CASSLFSSNNYGYTF.

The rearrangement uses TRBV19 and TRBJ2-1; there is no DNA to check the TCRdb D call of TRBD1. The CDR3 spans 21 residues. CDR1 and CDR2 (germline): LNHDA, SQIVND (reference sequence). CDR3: CASSGQGSYEQYFGPGNEQFF.

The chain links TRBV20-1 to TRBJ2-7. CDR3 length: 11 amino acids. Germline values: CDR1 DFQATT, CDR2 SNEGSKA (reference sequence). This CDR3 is CSARDLYEQYF.

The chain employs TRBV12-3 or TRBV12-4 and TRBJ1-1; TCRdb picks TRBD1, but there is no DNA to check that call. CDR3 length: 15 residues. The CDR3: CASSDRAPEVTEAFF.

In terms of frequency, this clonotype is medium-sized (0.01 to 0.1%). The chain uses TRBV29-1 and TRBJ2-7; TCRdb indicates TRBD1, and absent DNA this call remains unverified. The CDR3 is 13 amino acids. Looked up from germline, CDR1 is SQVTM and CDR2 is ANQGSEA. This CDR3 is CSVESGVTYEQYF.

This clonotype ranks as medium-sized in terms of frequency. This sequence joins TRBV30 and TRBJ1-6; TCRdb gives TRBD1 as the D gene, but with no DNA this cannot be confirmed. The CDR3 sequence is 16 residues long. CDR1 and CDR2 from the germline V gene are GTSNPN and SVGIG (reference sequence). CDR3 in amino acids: CAWSVGGISYNSPLHF.

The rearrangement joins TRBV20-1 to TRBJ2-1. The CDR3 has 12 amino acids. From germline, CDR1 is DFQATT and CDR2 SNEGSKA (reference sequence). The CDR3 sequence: CSGRSSYNEQFF.

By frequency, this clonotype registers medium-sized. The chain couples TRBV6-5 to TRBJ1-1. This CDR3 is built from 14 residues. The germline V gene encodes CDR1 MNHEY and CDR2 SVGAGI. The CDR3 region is CAIGGSRSNTEAFF.

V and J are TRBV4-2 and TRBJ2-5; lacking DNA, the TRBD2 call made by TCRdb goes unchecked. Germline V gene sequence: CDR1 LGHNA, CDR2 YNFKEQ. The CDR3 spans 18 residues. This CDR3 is CASSQDLAGGEGGETQYF.

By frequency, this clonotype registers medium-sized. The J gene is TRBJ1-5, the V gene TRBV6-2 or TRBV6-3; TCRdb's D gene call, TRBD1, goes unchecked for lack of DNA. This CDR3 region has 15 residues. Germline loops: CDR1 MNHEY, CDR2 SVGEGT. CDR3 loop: CASSPGGSDNQPQHF.

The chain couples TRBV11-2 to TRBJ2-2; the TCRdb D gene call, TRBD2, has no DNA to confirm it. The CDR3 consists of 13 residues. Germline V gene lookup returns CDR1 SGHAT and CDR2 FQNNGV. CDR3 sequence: CASAGANTGELFF.

Here the CDR3 reads CASIRLGLAGVSPNEQFF. The V and J genes are TRBV6-5 and TRBJ2-1; without DNA, the TCRdb call of TRBD2 cannot be checked. Germline CDR1 and CDR2: MNHEY and SVGAGI. The CDR3 has 18 amino acids.

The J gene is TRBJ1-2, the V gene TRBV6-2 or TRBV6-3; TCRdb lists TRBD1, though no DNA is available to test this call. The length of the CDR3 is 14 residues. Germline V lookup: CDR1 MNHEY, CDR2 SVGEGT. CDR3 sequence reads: CASSYPNRGNGYTF.

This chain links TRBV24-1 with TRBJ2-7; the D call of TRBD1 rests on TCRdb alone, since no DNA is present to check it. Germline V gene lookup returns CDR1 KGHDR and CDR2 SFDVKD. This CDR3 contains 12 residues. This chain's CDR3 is CATSDLLGQVYF.

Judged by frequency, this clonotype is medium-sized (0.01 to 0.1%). CDR3 sequence: CASSPRTVDTQYF. V is TRBV18 and J is TRBJ2-3. Germline-derived CDR1 and CDR2 are KGHSH and LQKENI. This CDR3 contains 13 residues. The whole variable domain, filled in from reference TRBV18 and TRBJ2-3, reads NAGVMQNPRHLVRRRGQEARLRCSPMKGHSHVYWYRQLPEEGLKFMVYLQKENIIDESGMPKERFSAEFPKEGPSILRIQQVVRGDSAAYFCASSPRTVDTQYFGPGTRLTVL.

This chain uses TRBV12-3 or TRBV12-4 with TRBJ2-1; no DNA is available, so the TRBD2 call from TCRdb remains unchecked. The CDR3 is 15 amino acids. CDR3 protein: CASSPGLARGVEQFF.

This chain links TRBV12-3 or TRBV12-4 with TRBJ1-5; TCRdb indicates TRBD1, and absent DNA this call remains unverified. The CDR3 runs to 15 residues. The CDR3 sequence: CASTEGQGPYQPQHF.

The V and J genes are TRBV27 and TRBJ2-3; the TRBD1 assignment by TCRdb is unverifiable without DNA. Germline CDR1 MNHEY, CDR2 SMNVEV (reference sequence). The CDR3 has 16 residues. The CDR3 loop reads CASSLLGVGGTDTQYF.

The CDR3 protein is CASSLYRAHEQFF. This chain joins TRBV5-4 and TRBJ2-1; with no DNA, the TCRdb D assignment of TRBD2 cannot be verified. Germline V gene data show CDR1 as SGHNT and CDR2 as YYREEE (reference sequence). The CDR3 is 13 residues long. The full variable domain, completed using reference TRBV5-4 and TRBJ2-1, is ETGVTQSPTHLIKTRGQQVTLRCSSQSGHNTVSWYQQALGQGPQFIFQYYREEENGRGNFPPRFSGLQFPNYSSELNVNALELDDSALYLCASSLYRAHEQFFGPGTRLTVL.

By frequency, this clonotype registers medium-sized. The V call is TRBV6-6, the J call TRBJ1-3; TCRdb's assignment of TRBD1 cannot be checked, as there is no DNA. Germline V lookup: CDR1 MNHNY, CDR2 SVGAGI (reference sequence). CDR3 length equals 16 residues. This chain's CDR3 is CASSPLDRAVGNTIYF.